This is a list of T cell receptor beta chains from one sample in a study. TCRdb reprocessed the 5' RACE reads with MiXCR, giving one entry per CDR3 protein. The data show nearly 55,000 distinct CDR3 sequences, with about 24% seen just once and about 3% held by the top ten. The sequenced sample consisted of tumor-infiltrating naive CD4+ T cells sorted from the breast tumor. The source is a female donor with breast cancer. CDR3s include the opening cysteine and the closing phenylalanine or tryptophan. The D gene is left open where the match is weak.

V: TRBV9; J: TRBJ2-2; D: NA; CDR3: CATNRDTTGELFF
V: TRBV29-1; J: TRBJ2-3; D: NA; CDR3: CSVVRAGDTQYF
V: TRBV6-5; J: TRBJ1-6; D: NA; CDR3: CASSYRDGSNSPLHF
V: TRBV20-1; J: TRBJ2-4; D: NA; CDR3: CSARERYRGMAKNIQYF
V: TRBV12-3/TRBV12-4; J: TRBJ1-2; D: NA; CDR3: CASSFSRGGYTF
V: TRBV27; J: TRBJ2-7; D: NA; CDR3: CASSSRLDRGLGEQYF
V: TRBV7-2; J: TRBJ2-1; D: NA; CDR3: CASSVRPDYNEQFF
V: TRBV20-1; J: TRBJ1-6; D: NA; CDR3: CSARPTSMAPLHF
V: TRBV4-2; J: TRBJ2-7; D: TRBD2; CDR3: CASSQVGGGSSYEQYF
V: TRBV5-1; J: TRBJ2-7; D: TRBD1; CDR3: CASSLETGGHEQYF
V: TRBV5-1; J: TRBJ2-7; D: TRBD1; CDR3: CASSIRQGAFEQYF
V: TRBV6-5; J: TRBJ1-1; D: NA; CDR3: CASSGGGTNTEAFF
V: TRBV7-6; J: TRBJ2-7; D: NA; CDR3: CASSPAGGAYEQYF
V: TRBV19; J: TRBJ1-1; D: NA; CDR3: CASSSFSDTEAFF
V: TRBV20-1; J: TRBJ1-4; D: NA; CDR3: CSAQLYLLGGESKLFF
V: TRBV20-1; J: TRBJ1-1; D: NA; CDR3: CSARVVNTEAFF
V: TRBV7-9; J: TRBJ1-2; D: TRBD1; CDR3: CASSTRNLGQGYGYTF
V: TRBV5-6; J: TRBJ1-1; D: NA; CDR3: CASSLYKNTEAFF
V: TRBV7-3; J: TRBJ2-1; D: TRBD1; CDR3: CASSPQYRGLSYNEQFF
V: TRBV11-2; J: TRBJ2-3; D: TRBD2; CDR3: CASSLGTSGIDTQYF
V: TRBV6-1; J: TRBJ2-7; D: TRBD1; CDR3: CASSEFDPPYGTGTGNEQYF
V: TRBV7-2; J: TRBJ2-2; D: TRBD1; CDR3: CASSTDRVVGELFF
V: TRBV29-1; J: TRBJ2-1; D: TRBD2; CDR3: CSVPGLAINEQFF
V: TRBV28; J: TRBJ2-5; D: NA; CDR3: CASSFRSGIIF
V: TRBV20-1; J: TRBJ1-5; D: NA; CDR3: CSAREQLRGSSNQPQHF
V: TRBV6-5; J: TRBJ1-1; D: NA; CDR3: CASSSGYQNTEAFF
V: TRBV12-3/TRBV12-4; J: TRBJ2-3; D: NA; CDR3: CASSFTGSTDTQYF
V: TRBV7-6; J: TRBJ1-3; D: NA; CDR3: CASSLAWTAGNTIYF
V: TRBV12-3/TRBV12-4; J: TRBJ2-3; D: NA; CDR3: CASSRLDTDTQYF
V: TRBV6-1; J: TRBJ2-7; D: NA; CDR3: CASSIGQTEQYF